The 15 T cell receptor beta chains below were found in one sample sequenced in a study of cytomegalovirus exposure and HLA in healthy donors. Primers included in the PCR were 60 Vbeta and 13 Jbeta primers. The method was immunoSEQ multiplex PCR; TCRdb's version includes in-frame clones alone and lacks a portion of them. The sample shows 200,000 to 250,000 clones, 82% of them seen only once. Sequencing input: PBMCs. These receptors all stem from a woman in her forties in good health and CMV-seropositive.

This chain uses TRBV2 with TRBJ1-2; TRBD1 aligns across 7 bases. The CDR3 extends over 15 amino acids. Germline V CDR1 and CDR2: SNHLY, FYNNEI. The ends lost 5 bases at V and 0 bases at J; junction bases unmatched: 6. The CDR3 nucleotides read TGTGCCAGCAGTTTAGACAGGGCCTCTAACTATGGCTACACCTTC. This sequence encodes CASSLDRASNYGYTF.

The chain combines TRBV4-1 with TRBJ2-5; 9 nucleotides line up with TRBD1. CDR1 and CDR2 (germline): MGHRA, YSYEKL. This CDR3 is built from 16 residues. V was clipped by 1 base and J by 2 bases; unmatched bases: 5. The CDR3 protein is CASSQGEGQGQETQYF. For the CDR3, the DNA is TGCGCCAGCAGCCAAGGAGAAGGACAGGGGCAAGAGACCCAGTACTTC.

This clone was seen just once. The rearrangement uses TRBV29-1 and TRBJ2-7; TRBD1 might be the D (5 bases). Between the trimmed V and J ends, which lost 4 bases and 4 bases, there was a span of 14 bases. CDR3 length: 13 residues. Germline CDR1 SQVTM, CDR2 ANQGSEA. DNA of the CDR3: TGCAGCGTTGGTCCCCAGGGAAGTTACGAGCAGTACTTC. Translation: CSVGPQGSYEQYF.

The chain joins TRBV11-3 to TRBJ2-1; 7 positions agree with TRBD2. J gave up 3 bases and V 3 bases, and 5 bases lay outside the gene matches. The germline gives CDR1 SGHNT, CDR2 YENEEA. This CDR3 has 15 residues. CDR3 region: CASSLGGRDYNEQFF. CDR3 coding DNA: TGTGCCAGCAGCTTGGGCGGGAGAGACTACAATGAGCAGTTCTTC.

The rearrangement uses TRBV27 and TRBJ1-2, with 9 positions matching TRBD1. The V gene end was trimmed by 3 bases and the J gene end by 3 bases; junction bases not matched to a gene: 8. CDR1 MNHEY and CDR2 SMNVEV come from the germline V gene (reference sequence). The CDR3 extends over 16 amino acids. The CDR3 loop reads CASSFSPGQGHYGYTF. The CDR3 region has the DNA TGTGCCAGCAGTTTCTCCCCAGGACAGGGGCACTATGGCTACACCTTC.

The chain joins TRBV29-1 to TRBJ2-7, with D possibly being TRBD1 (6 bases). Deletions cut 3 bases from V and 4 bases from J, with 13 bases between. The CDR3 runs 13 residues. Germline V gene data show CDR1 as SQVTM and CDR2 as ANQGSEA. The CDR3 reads CSVDRGLGYEQYF. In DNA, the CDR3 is TGCAGCGTTGACAGGGGATTGGGTTACGAGCAGTACTTC.

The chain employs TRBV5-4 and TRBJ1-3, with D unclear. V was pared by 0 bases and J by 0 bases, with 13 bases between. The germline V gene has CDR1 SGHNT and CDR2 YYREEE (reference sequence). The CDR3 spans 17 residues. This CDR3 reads CASSLGDRVLSGNTIYF. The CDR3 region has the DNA TGTGCCAGCAGCTTGGGAGACCGGGTACTCTCTGGAAACACCATATATTTT.

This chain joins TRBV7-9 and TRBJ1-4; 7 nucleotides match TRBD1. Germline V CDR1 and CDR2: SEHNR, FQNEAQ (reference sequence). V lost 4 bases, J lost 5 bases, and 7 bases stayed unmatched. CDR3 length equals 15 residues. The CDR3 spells CASSSQTGINEKLFF. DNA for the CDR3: TGTGCCAGCAGCTCCCAGACAGGGATAAATGAAAAACTGTTTTTT.

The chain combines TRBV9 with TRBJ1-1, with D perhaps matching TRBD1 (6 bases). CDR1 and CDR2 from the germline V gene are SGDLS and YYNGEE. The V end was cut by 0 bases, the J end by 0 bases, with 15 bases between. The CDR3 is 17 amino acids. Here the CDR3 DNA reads TGTGCCAGCAGCGTAGGGGGGGGGCGAGTAATGAACACTGAAGCTTTCTTT. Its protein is CASSVGGGRVMNTEAFF.

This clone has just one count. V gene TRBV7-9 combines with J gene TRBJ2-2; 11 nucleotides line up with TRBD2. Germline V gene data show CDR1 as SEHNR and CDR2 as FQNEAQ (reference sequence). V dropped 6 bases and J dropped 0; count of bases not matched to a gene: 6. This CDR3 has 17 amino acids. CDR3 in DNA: TGTGCCAGCAGACGACCGGGACTAGCGGCGAACACCGGGGAGCTGTTTTTT. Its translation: CASRRPGLAANTGELFF.

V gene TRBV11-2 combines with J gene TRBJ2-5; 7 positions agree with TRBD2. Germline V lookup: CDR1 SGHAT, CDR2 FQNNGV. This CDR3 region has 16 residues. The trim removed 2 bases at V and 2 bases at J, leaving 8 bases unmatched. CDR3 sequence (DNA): TGTGCCAGCAGCTTATGGCGTACTAGCGCTCAAGAGACCCAGTACTTC. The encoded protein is CASSLWRTSAQETQYF.

The CDR3 loop reads CASSKQGTDTQYF. The CDR3 nucleotides are TGTGCCAGCAGTAAACAGGGGACAGATACGCAGTATTTT. The gene calls are TRBV6-4 and TRBJ2-3, with 7 bases aligning to TRBD1. J was trimmed by 3 bases and V by 5 bases; bases with no gene match: 2. The CDR3 is 13 amino acids. Germline lookup yields CDR1 MRHNA and CDR2 SNTAGT.

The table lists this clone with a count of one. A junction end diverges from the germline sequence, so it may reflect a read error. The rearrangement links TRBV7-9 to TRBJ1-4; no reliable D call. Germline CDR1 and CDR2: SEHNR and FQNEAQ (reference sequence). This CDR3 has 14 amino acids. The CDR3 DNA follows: TGTTCCAGCAGCTCGACACTCTCGGTTGAAAAACTGTTTTTT. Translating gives CSSSSTLSVEKLFF. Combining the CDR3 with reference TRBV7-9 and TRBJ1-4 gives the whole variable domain DTGVSQNPRHKITKRGQNVTFRCDPISEHNRLYWYRQTLGQGPEFLTYFQNEAQLEKSRLLSDRFSAERPKGSFSTLEIQRTEQGDSAMYLCSSSSTLSVEKLFFGSGTQLSVL.

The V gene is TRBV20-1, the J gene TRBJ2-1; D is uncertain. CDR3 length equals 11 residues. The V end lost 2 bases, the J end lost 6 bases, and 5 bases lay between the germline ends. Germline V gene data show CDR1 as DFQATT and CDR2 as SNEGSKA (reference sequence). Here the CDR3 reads CSARLVNEQFF. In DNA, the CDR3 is TGCAGTGCTAGACTAGTCAATGAGCAGTTCTTC.

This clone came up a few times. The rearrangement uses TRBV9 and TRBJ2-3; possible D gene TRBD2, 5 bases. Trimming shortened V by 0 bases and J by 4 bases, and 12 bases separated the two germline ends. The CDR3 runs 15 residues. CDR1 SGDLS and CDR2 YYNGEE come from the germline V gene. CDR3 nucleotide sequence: TGTGCCAGCAGCGTAGCCGAGGGCCGGGCAGATACGCAGTATTTT. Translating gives CASSVAEGRADTQYF.